Listed below are T cell receptor beta chains from one sample, sequenced in a study of blood T cell repertoires in COVID-19. TCRdb's table, derived via immunoSEQ multiplex PCR, lists solely in-frame clones and lacks some. The repertoire holds 120,000 to 150,000 clones, with about 91% as singletons. The sample taken for sequencing was peripheral blood. Receptor source: a human donor in a cohort sampled during active COVID-19. CDR3s include the opening cysteine and the closing phenylalanine or tryptophan. A D gene is named only where the DNA matches it firmly. Size tells how often a clone was seen (once, few, many) or the class of an expanded clone, and some rows leave it out.

>TRBV7-2|.|TRBD1|TRBJ1-3
TGTGCCAGCACCCGGGACAGATACCCCTCTGGAAACACCATATATTTT
CASTRDRYPSGNTIYF
>TRBV6-2/TRBV6-3|.|.|TRBJ1-2
.
CASSSSTGSIWNGYTF
>TRBV11-2|.|TRBD2|TRBJ2-1
TGTGCCAGCAGCTTAGATGGCGGGGGGAATGAGCAGTTCTTC
CASSLDGGGNEQFF
>TRBV15|once|.|TRBJ1-4
TGTGCCACCAGCAGAGACCCCGGTCTAAAGGAAAAACTGTTTTTT
CATSRDPGLKEKLFF
>TRBV11-2|.|.|TRBJ1-1
TGTGCCAGCAGCTCACTTCAGGGCGCCCTTGAAGCTTTCTTT
CASSSLQGALEAFF
>TRBV6-2/TRBV6-3|few|TRBD2|TRBJ2-3
TGTGCCAGCAGCTCCGGCGGGGGAGACACAGATACGCAGTATTTT
CASSSGGGDTDTQYF
>TRBV4-1|.|.|TRBJ2-3
TGCGCCAGCAGCCCGGCGGGGACCTTTAGCACAGATACGCAGTATTTT
CASSPAGTFSTDTQYF
>TRBV6-1|.|TRBD2|TRBJ2-3
TGTGCCAGCAGGGGACTAGCGGGGGGGTGGACGCAGTATTTT
CASRGLAGGWTQYF
>TRBV6-2/TRBV6-3|.|TRBD2|TRBJ2-7
TGTGCCAGCAGTACGGGACTAGCGGGTGACTACGAGCAGTACTTC
CASSTGLAGDYEQYF
>TRBV11-2|.|TRBD1|TRBJ1-1
TGTGCCAGCAGCCTCGGACAGGATGAAGCTTTCTTT
CASSLGQDEAFF
>TRBV7-8|.|.|TRBJ2-2
TGTGCCAGCAGCTTAGGCGGCGCGAACACCGGGGAGCTGTTTTTT
CASSLGGANTGELFF
>TRBV4-2|.|.|TRBJ1-1
TGTGCCAGCAGCCAAGAAGCAAGAAGTAACACTGAAGCTTTCTTT
CASSQEARSNTEAFF
>TRBV4-2|.|.|TRBJ1-1
TGTGCCAGCAGCCTAGGGGGGGACACTGAAGCTTTCTTT
CASSLGGDTEAFF
>TRBV6-5|.|.|TRBJ1-1
TGTGCCAGCAGTTACAGGGAGATCCCTATCGACACTGAAGCTTTCTTT
CASSYREIPIDTEAFF
>TRBV30|.|.|TRBJ1-1
TGTGCCTGGAAAAGGCGGGTGAACACTGAAGCTTTCTTT
CAWKRRVNTEAFF
>TRBV12-5|.|.|TRBJ2-7
TGTGCTAGTGGTTTAGAGGAAACCTACGAGCAGTACTTC
CASGLEETYEQYF
>TRBV4-2|.|TRBD2|TRBJ2-3
TGTGCCAGCAGCCAAGGGACTAGCGGTTACACAGATACGCAGTATTTT
CASSQGTSGYTDTQYF
>TRBV5-1|.|.|TRBJ1-1
TGCGCCAGCAGCTTGGCCAGGGAGGCGTCGACTGAAGCTTTCTTT
CASSLAREASTEAFF
>TRBV5-8|.|TRBD1|TRBJ1-2
TGTGCCAGCAGCCGCCGGGACAGCTATGGCTACACCTTC
CASSRRDSYGYTF
>TRBV5-5|.|.|TRBJ1-1
TGTGCCAGCAGGTTGGGAGGGAACACTGAAGCTTTCTTT
CASRLGGNTEAFF
>TRBV7-2|.|.|TRBJ2-1
TGTGCCAGCAGCTACCGGGACAAGGAGCAGTTCTTC
CASSYRDKEQFF
>TRBV6-5|.|.|TRBJ1-1
TGTGCCAGCGGGGCAAGGAGAAACATGAACACTGAAGCTTTCTTT
CASGARRNMNTEAFF
>TRBV4-3|once|.|TRBJ2-7
TGCGCCAGCAGCCAAGTTAAAGACAGTTTCTACGAGCAGTACTTC
CASSQVKDSFYEQYF
>TRBV19|.|.|TRBJ1-5
TGTGCCAGTAGTATAGAGGACAGAAATCAGCCCCAGCATTTT
CASSIEDRNQPQHF
>TRBV19|.|.|TRBJ1-1
TGTGCCAGTAGTATTGGGAGTGGGACTGAAGCTTTCTTT
CASSIGSGTEAFF
>TRBV19|.|TRBD2|TRBJ2-5
TGTGCCAGTAGTATTCTCGGAACGAGCGGGAGGGAGACCCAGTACTTC
CASSILGTSGRETQYF
>TRBV9|.|TRBD1|TRBJ1-6
TGTGCCAGCAGCCACCTAGGGACAGGACTTTCACCCCTCCACTTT
CASSHLGTGLSPLHF
>TRBV9|.|TRBD1|TRBJ2-3
TGTGCCAGCAGCCGCTGGGACAGGGCCACAGATACGCAGTATTTT
CASSRWDRATDTQYF
>TRBV7-2|.|.|TRBJ2-5
TGTGCCAGCAGCTTAGGCCTACCCCGGGGGGAGACCCAGTACTTC
CASSLGLPRGETQYF
>TRBV29-1|.|TRBD1|TRBJ1-2
TGCAGCGTTGGAACAGGGGACTATGGCTACACCTTC
CSVGTGDYGYTF
>TRBV30|.|.|TRBJ1-6
TGTGCCTGGAGTTCCGGGGGTAATTCACCCCTCCACTTT
CAWSSGGNSPLHF
>TRBV5-1|.|.|TRBJ2-1
TGCGCCAGCAGTTCTGGGCCCAATGAGCAGTTCTTC
CASSSGPNEQFF
>TRBV2|.|.|TRBJ2-7
TGTGCCAGCACGGCAGGGGTCCCCTACGAGCAGTACTTC
CASTAGVPYEQYF